The 9 T cell receptor beta chains below all came from one sample that was sequenced in a study of T cell repertoires in cytomegalovirus infection. TCRdb used MiXCR to reprocess the reads, holding one entry per CDR3 protein. The table has about 120,000 distinct CDR3 sequences, around 30% seen once. These receptors have no known antigen. Sequenced material: CD8+ T cells from cultured PBMCs, taken from culture after CMV antigen stimulation. These receptors were obtained from a human donor in good health (CMV status not recorded). Some clones in this sample may be carry-over from other donors' samples.

The chain couples TRBV7-6 to TRBJ2-1; D call uncertain. Germline assignment: CDR1 SGHVS and CDR2 FNYEAQ. Trimming left V 5 bases short and J 9 bases short, with 14 bases between. This CDR3 is 13 amino acids long. This CDR3 reads CASSPRFSVEQFF. The CDR3 DNA reads as TGTGCCAGCAGCCCACGTTTTTCAGTTGAGCAGTTCTTC.

Only a few counts were recorded for this clonotype. This chain links TRBV11-2 with TRBJ2-3; 7 nucleotides match TRBD1. V shed 0 bases and J 4 bases; nucleotides not matched to a gene: 10. CDR3 length: 17 amino acids. Per germline, CDR1 SGHAT and CDR2 FQNNGV. The CDR3 sequence: CASSLDRQGVHSDTQYF. CDR3 bases: TGTGCCAGCAGCTTAGATCGGCAGGGGGTTCATTCAGATACGCAGTATTTT.

The chain uses TRBV7-9 and TRBJ2-7; the match to TRBD1 covers 8 bases. The CDR3 loop spans 20 amino acids. Germline V CDR1 and CDR2: SEHNR, FQNEAQ (reference sequence). V dropped 6 bases and J dropped 3; count of bases not matched to a gene: 25. The CDR3 loop reads CASSFPDRDRPLPGNYEQYF. In DNA form, the CDR3 reads TGTGCCAGCAGTTTTCCGGACCGGGACAGGCCCCTCCCTGGGAACTACGAGCAGTACTTC.

This clonotype came up many times. The chain carries TRBV7-2 and TRBJ1-3; tentatively, D is TRBD1 (6 bases). CDR1 and CDR2 (germline): SGHTA, FQGNSA. V was trimmed by 5 bases and J by 7 bases, leaving 12 bases between them. The length of the CDR3 is 13 residues. The CDR3 DNA follows: TGTGCCAGCAGCCAGGGGTTACGGAACACCATATATTTT. Protein product: CASSQGLRNTIYF.

The sample holds a few counts of this clonotype. The chain employs TRBV6-5 and TRBJ1-2; D not certain. This CDR3 spans 15 amino acids. Per the germline V gene, CDR1 is MNHEY and CDR2 is SVGAGI. V shed 0 bases and J shed 2 bases, with 10 bases lying between them. The CDR3 nucleotides read TGTGCCAGCAGTTACTCGATCACAGTGAACTATGGCTACACCTTC. Protein: CASSYSITVNYGYTF.

A few counts support this clonotype. V is TRBV2 and J is TRBJ1-5, with 7 bases lining up with TRBD1. Germline CDR1 reads SNHLY; CDR2 reads FYNNEI. V lost 4 bases, J lost 0 bases, and 3 bases stayed unmatched. The CDR3 contains 15 residues. CDR3 residues: CASSADRYSNQPQHF. In DNA, the CDR3 is TGTGCCAGCAGTGCGGACAGGTATAGCAATCAGCCCCAGCATTTT.

This clonotype was seen at least ten times. The chain carries TRBV9 and TRBJ1-6, with TRBD1 as a possible D gene (5 bases). Germline V gene sequence: CDR1 SGDLS, CDR2 YYNGEE. The CDR3 extends over 14 amino acids. Trimming stripped 5 bases from V and 10 bases from J, with 16 bases between. CDR3 sequence (DNA): TGTGCCAGCAGTGCCGGGACCCCGGGGTCACCCCTCCACTTT. Its translation: CASSAGTPGSPLHF. Full variable domain (remainder filled in from reference TRBV9 and TRBJ1-6): DSGVTQTPKHLITATGQRVTLRCSPRSGDLSVYWYQQSLDQGLQFLIQYYNGEERAKGNILERFSAQQFPDLHSELNLSSLELGDSALYFCASSAGTPGSPLHFGNGTRLTVT.

The V gene is TRBV5-4, the J gene TRBJ1-1; no reliable D call. Germline-derived CDR1 and CDR2 are SGHNT and YYREEE (reference sequence). The V and J ends lost 1 base and 6 bases respectively, with 10 bases between them. This CDR3 has 13 amino acids. CDR3 sequence: CASSLNLRPEAFF. Written as DNA, the CDR3 is TGTGCCAGCAGCTTGAATCTCCGTCCTGAAGCTTTCTTT. Full variable domain (rest looked up from reference TRBV5-4 and TRBJ1-1): ETGVTQSPTHLIKTRGQQVTLRCSSQSGHNTVSWYQQALGQGPQFIFQYYREEENGRGNFPPRFSGLQFPNYSSELNVNALELDDSALYLCASSLNLRPEAFFGQGTRLTVV.

The chain links TRBV27 to TRBJ2-1, with D possibly being TRBD2 (5 bases). CDR1 MNHEY and CDR2 SMNVEV come from the germline V gene (reference sequence). With 0 bases removed from V and 6 bases from J, the gap between germline ends came to 15 bases. The CDR3 runs 16 residues. Here the CDR3 reads CASSLSFQVGGNEQFF. The CDR3 DNA reads TGTGCCAGCAGTTTATCGTTTCAGGTTGGAGGCAATGAGCAGTTCTTC.